The entry that follows covers one T cell receptor (beta chain) sequence. What it recognizes is unknown. This could be a read error, since a much larger clone is one nucleotide away. The sample belongs to a study of molecular identifiers for immune sequencing clone quantification. At the level of the study: Replicate runs used RNA from about 20,000 or 100,000 naive CD8 cells, which was split five ways into aliquots, and four of those aliquots were then sequenced. Study-wide results and limits: Underestimated sizes of highly expanded clones could result from identical TCR molecules that share a barcode.

CDR1 is SGHDT and CDR2 is YYEEEE in the germline V gene. The CDR3 is made up of 12 amino acids. With listed TCR primers and previously described methods, bulk TCR libraries were prepared. TCRdb recomputed calls from the PCR reads with MiXCR, one row per CDR3 protein. The sample gives about 54,000 distinct CDR3 sequences, 20% to 25% of which show up once; approximately 1.9% is in the top ten. V gene TRBV5-6 combines with J gene TRBJ2-3; D unresolved. Sequencing used naive CD8+ T cells from blood, with Jurkat cell RNA spiked in. Described subset: FACS-sorted CD8+CD4-CCR7+CD45RA+ naive T cells. The TCR originated in a human donor in good health. Some libraries in this study had Jurkat cell RNA spiked in. As DNA, the CDR3 is TGTGCCAGCAGCTTGGCTGGAGATACGAAGTATTTT. Its protein product is CASSLAGDTKYF. The full variable domain, with the rest looked up from reference TRBV5-6 and TRBJ2-3, is DAGVTQSPTHLIKTRGQQVTLRCSPKSGHDTVSWYQQALGQGPQFIFQYYEEEERQRGNFPDRFSGHQFPNYSSELNVNALLLGDSALYLCASSLAGDTKYFGPGTRLTVL.